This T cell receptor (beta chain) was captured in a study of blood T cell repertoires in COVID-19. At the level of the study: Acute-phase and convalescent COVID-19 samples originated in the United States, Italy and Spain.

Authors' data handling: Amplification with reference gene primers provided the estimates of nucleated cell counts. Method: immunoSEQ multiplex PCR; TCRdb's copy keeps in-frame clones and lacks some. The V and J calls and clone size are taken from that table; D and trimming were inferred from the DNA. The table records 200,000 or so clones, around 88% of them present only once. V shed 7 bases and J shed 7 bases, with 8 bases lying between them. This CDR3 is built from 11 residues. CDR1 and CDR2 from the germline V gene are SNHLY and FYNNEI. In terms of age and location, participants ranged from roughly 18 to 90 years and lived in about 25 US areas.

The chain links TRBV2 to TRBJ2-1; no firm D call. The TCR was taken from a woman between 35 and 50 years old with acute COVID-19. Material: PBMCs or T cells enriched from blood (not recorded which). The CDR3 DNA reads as TGTGCCAGCACCAAACGGAATGAGCAGTTCTTC. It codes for CASTKRNEQFF.